One and the same sample provided the 31 T cell receptor beta chains below, sequenced in a study of Ad26.COV2.S vaccination and SARS-CoV-2 variants. The repertoire was sequenced with immunoSEQ multiplex PCR; TCRdb's copy has only in-frame clones and lacks some. The table lists under 400,000 clones, around 90% of them singletons, with approximately 3.6% in the top ten. The treatment denotes: about 20 received Ad26.COV2.S at low or high dose, single or two shots; 5 received placebo; per-sample allocation not given. Sampling was performed 63 days after the first vaccine or placebo injection. The sample consisted of peripheral blood, taken in a trial of Ad26.COV2.S vaccine versus placebo. The receptors here all came from a person aged 18-65 years who received the Ad26.COV2.S COVID-19 vaccine or a placebo.

The chain has TRBV7-2 and TRBJ1-6; 7 bases agree with TRBD1. CDR3 length: 15 residues. The junction had 6 bases not matched to a gene; V was cut back by 1 base and J by 9 bases. Germline CDR1 and CDR2: SGHTA and FQGNSA. The CDR3 DNA is TGTGCCAGCAGCTTAGTTGAGGGGGCGGGTTCACCCCTCCACTTT. Protein sequence: CASSLVEGAGSPLHF.

This chain joins TRBV3-1 (or the pseudogene TRBV3-2) and TRBJ2-7; TRBD1 aligns across 7 bases. V shed 8 bases and J 3 bases; nucleotides not matched to a gene: 13. CDR1 LGHDT and CDR2 YNNKEL come from the germline V gene (reference sequence). The CDR3 length is 15 residues. The CDR3 DNA reads as TGTGCCAGCGAAGGTAACAGGGGCCTCATCTACGAGCAGTACTTC. This sequence encodes CASEGNRGLIYEQYF.

The sample holds a few counts of this clone. This specimen includes other DNA sequences encoding the same CDR3. The chain recombines TRBV6-5 with TRBJ2-7; no clear D gene. V shed 0 bases and J shed 0 bases, with 3 bases lying between them. Germline V gene lookup returns CDR1 MNHEY and CDR2 SVGAGI. CDR3 length: 13 amino acids. The CDR3 loop reads CASSYSSSYEQYF. CDR3 bases: TGTGCCAGCAGTTACTCGAGCTCCTACGAGCAGTACTTC.

The sample holds one count of this clone. The chain combines TRBV10-3 with TRBJ1-4; 7 bases are shared with TRBD1. V was pared by 11 bases and J by 1 base, with 4 bases of the junction left unmatched. Germline CDR1 reads ENHRY; CDR2 reads SYGVKD. CDR3 size: 13 residues. The CDR3 region has the DNA TGTGCCGCGAGACAGGGAACTAATGAAAAACTGTTTTTT. Protein: CAARQGTNEKLFF.

Comment on this clone: A read error is likely here: a far larger clone is one base away. The chain joins TRBV5-8 to TRBJ2-5, with D unclear. This CDR3 comprises 11 residues. Germline assignment: CDR1 SGHTS and CDR2 YDEGEE. Trimming left V 5 bases short and J 5 bases short, with 7 bases between. The CDR3 is CASSFGETQYF. CDR3 DNA sequence: TGTGCCAGCAGTTTTGGGGAGACCCAGTACTTC.

A remark on this clone: This sample also contains other DNA sequences that code for the same CDR3. The rearrangement joins TRBV30 to TRBJ1-3; D call uncertain. This CDR3 spans 11 amino acids. CDR1 GTSNPN and CDR2 SVGIG come from the germline V gene (reference sequence). V was cut by 5 bases and J by 0 bases, with 2 bases left in between. CDR3 loop: CAWGSGNTIYF. As DNA, the CDR3 is TGTGCCTGGGGCTCTGGAAACACCATATATTTT.

The rearrangement uses TRBV6-6 and TRBJ2-5, with D uncertain. The CDR3 has 14 amino acids. CDR1 is MNHNY, CDR2 SVGAGI, per germline (reference sequence). V was clipped by 7 bases and J by 7 bases, with 19 bases between them. The CDR3 nucleotides are TGTGCCAGCACCACACCCCAGCCCGGTGGGACCCAGTACTTC. This encodes CASTTPQPGGTQYF.

The rearrangement joins TRBV27 to TRBJ2-7, with no clear D. The CDR3 is made up of 11 amino acids. The V gene lost 6 bases and the J gene lost 7 bases, with 10 bases spanning the gap. CDR1 and CDR2 from the germline V gene are MNHEY and SMNVEV (reference sequence). CDR3 loop: CASSLGLEQYF. CDR3 bases: TGTGCCAGCAGCCTTGGGCTAGAGCAGTACTTC.

This sequence joins TRBV30 and TRBJ1-1; perhaps TRBD1 as D (6 bases). The V gene's germline CDR1 is GTSNPN and CDR2 SVGIG (reference sequence). The germline V and J ends were trimmed by 0 bases and 7 bases, with 15 bases remaining between them. CDR3 size: 14 residues. CDR3 sequence: CAWSVPFRGVEAFF. The CDR3 DNA sequence: TGTGCCTGGAGTGTACCCTTCAGGGGTGTTGAAGCTTTCTTT.

The rearrangement links TRBV7-3 to TRBJ2-1, with 11 bases identical to TRBD2. V dropped 5 bases and J dropped 9; count of bases not matched to a gene: 9. The CDR3 consists of 15 residues. Germline CDR1 reads SGHTA; CDR2 reads FQGTGA. CDR3 protein: CASSPAGLAAGEQFF. The CDR3 DNA reads TGTGCCAGCAGCCCGGCGGGACTAGCGGCGGGTGAGCAGTTCTTC. The full variable domain, completed using reference TRBV7-3 and TRBJ2-1, is GAGVSQTPSNKVTEKGKYVELRCDPISGHTALYWYRQSLGQGPEFLIYFQGTGAADDSGLPNDRFFAVRPEGSVSTLKIQRTERGDSAVYLCASSPAGLAAGEQFFGPGTRLTVL.

The CDR3 is CASTQTYGYTF. CDR3 nucleotide sequence: TGTGCCAGCACACAGACCTATGGCTACACCTTC. V usage is TRBV6-6 and J usage is TRBJ1-2; D is undetermined. V was clipped by 7 bases and J by 4 bases, with 7 bases between them. Germline V gives CDR1 MNHNY, CDR2 SVGAGI (reference sequence). The CDR3 is 11 residues long.

This clone was detected only a few times. This sequence joins TRBV7-3 and TRBJ2-7; TRBD2 matches 9 bases. Germline V gene data show CDR1 as SGHTA and CDR2 as FQGTGA. J gave up 4 bases and V 1 base, and 5 bases lay outside the gene matches. The CDR3 has 15 amino acids. This chain's CDR3 is CASSLSGGAEYEQYF. The DNA for the CDR3 is TGTGCCAGCAGCTTAAGCGGGGGGGCCGAGTACGAGCAGTACTTC.

The chain couples TRBV30 to TRBJ1-3; D gene unclear. The germline gives CDR1 GTSNPN, CDR2 SVGIG (reference sequence). This CDR3 region has 12 residues. Trimming took off 8 bases at V and 8 bases at J, with 16 bases between the two ends. Here the CDR3 reads CALREGLDTIYF. CDR3 DNA sequence: TGTGCCCTACGAGAGGGCCTGGACACCATATATTTT.

A single count supports this clone. CDR3 in amino acids: CASQRLAGGRGSRNEQFF. The CDR3 region has the DNA TGTGCCAGCCAAAGACTAGCGGGGGGGCGTGGGTCTCGAAATGAGCAGTTCTTC. This chain joins TRBV4-2 and TRBJ2-1; 14 positions agree with TRBD2. The CDR3 consists of 18 residues. V gave up 8 bases and J gave up 7 bases; unmatched junction bases: 16. The germline V gene encodes CDR1 LGHNA and CDR2 YNFKEQ.

The CDR3 region is CASSLSDNEQFF. The CDR3 nucleotides read TGTGCCAGCAGTCTTAGCGACAATGAGCAGTTCTTC. The V call is TRBV2, the J call TRBJ2-1; tentative D call: TRBD2 (5 bases). This CDR3 is 12 amino acids long. V gave up 5 bases and J gave up 5 bases, with 7 bases separating them. Germline V gene data show CDR1 as SNHLY and CDR2 as FYNNEI. Together with reference TRBV2 and TRBJ2-1, the CDR3 gives the full variable domain: EPEVTQTPSHQVTQMGQEVILRCVPISNHLYFYWYRQILGQKVEFLVSFYNNEISEKSEIFDDQFSVERPDGSNFTLKIRSTKLEDSAMYFCASSLSDNEQFFGPGTRLTVL.

This chain connects TRBV6-1 to TRBJ1-3, with D possibly being TRBD1 (5 bases). V shed 0 bases and J shed 4 bases, with 10 bases lying between them. Per germline, CDR1 MNHNS and CDR2 SASEGT. CDR3 size: 15 residues. The DNA for the CDR3 is TGTGCCAGCAGTGAAGCGGGGCACGGCGGAAACACCATATATTTT. This codes for CASSEAGHGGNTIYF.

There are a few counts of this clone. The CDR3 sequence is CASSQERLAGGPTGELFF. The CDR3 nucleotides read TGTGCCAGCAGCCAAGAAAGGCTAGCGGGGGGTCCCACCGGGGAGCTGTTTTTT. The chain links TRBV4-2 to TRBJ2-2; 11 bases are a match to TRBD2. J lost 4 bases, V lost 0 bases, and 7 bases had no gene match. Germline lookup yields CDR1 LGHNA and CDR2 YNFKEQ. The CDR3 sequence is 18 residues long.

The genes are TRBV5-6 and TRBJ1-3; no firm D call. Germline V gene lookup returns CDR1 SGHDT and CDR2 YYEEEE. This CDR3 is 15 amino acids long. Trimming removed 4 bases from V and 0 bases from J, with 11 bases in between. The CDR3 spells CASSPGPLSGNTIYF. The CDR3 nucleotides read TGTGCCAGCAGCCCCGGGCCTCTCTCTGGAAACACCATATATTTT. Filled out from reference TRBV5-6 and TRBJ1-3, the complete variable domain reads DAGVTQSPTHLIKTRGQQVTLRCSPKSGHDTVSWYQQALGQGPQFIFQYYEEEERQRGNFPDRFSGHQFPNYSSELNVNALLLGDSALYLCASSPGPLSGNTIYFGEGSWLTVV.

The chain recombines TRBV27 with TRBJ2-7, with 7 bases aligning to TRBD2. In germline, CDR1 is MNHEY, CDR2 SMNVEV (reference sequence). After removal of 6 bases from V and 4 bases from J, the junction contained 12 bases not matched to a gene. This CDR3 is 15 amino acids long. CDR3 nucleotide sequence: TGTGCCAGCAGGCAAAGCCCGGGGGGAATTTACGAGCAGTACTTC. Its translation is CASRQSPGGIYEQYF.

V and J are TRBV18 and TRBJ1-2; the match to TRBD1 covers 7 bases. V lost 5 bases, J lost 4 bases, and 10 bases stayed unmatched. Per the germline V gene, CDR1 is KGHSH and CDR2 is LQKENI. CDR3 size: 15 residues. CDR3 nucleotides: TGTGCCAGCTCAAATCAGGACAGGCGGGGCTATGGCTACACCTTC. It codes for CASSNQDRRGYGYTF.

Points on this clone: This sample also contains other DNA sequences that code for the same CDR3. The chain is built from TRBV9 and TRBJ2-7; D call uncertain. Germline CDR1 SGDLS, CDR2 YYNGEE. The ends were cut back, 0 bases at V and 2 bases at J, with 9 bases in the middle. This CDR3 is built from 14 residues. CDR3: CASSVGGGTYEQYF. The CDR3 bases are TGTGCCAGCAGCGTAGGAGGCGGAACCTACGAGCAGTACTTC.

This sequence joins TRBV27 and TRBJ2-1, with unresolved D. Deletions cut 2 bases from V and 10 bases from J, with 15 bases between. The CDR3 loop spans 14 amino acids. CDR1 MNHEY and CDR2 SMNVEV come from the germline V gene (reference sequence). The CDR3, as DNA: TGTGCCAGCAGTTTAAGGACCCCTAGGGCCGAGCAGTTCTTC. Translation: CASSLRTPRAEQFF.

This clone has a single count. The chain carries TRBV12-3 or TRBV12-4 and TRBJ2-3; TRBD1 aligns across 9 bases. Trimming at V came to 4 bases and at J to 6 bases, leaving 2 bases not matched to a gene. This CDR3 contains 13 residues. The CDR3 DNA reads as TGTGCCAGCAGTTGGACAGGGGCGGATACGCAGTATTTT. This encodes CASSWTGADTQYF.

V and J are TRBV6-1 and TRBJ2-7; 8 nucleotides align to TRBD1. This CDR3 has 15 amino acids. Germline values: CDR1 MNHNS, CDR2 SASEGT. V gave up 3 bases and J gave up 3 bases; unmatched junction bases: 7. In nucleotides, the CDR3 is TGTGCCAGCAGTGATCTCCGGGACAGGAGCTACGAGCAGTACTTC. Encoded protein: CASSDLRDRSYEQYF.

This clone was observed once. The chain combines TRBV5-1 with TRBJ1-1; 8 bases map to TRBD1. The ends lost 6 bases at V and 6 bases at J; junction bases unmatched: 7. CDR3 length equals 13 residues. The germline V gene has CDR1 SGHRS and CDR2 YFSETQ. This CDR3 reads CASTLQGAAEAFF. CDR3 bases: TGCGCCAGCACCCTTCAGGGGGCTGCTGAAGCTTTCTTT.

The chain couples TRBV20-1 to TRBJ2-5; 8 nucleotides agree with TRBD2. With 3 bases clipped from V and 1 base from J, the junction kept 7 bases outside the gene matches. The length of the CDR3 is 15 residues. Germline loops: CDR1 DFQATT, CDR2 SNEGSKA (reference sequence). CDR3 DNA sequence: TGCAGTGCTAGTGAGCCTCGGGGGGGCCAAGAGACCCAGTACTTC. Protein: CSASEPRGGQETQYF.

This clone was observed a handful of times. This chain uses TRBV7-3 with TRBJ1-1, with TRBD1 matching 9 bases. With 1 base clipped from V and 5 bases from J, the junction kept 8 bases outside the gene matches. This CDR3 has 16 amino acids. Germline CDR1 is SGHTA and CDR2 is FQGTGA. The CDR3 reads CASSLRGQGLGTEAFF. The CDR3 DNA reads TGTGCCAGCAGCTTAAGGGGACAGGGCCTTGGGACTGAAGCTTTCTTT.

This chain joins TRBV6-1 and TRBJ2-5, with D perhaps TRBD1 or TRBD2 (5 bases each). CDR3 length equals 13 residues. CDR1 and CDR2 (germline): MNHNS, SASEGT. Trimming shortened V by 6 bases and J by 5 bases, and 13 bases separated the two germline ends. The CDR3 DNA reads TGTGCCAGCAGCTGGGACCCGGGGGAGACCCAGTACTTC. Protein product: CASSWDPGETQYF.

The rearrangement uses TRBV23-1 and TRBJ2-1, with D possibly called TRBD1 or TRBD2 (5 bases each). TRBV23-1 is known as an ORF, though its function is uncertain. CDR3 size: 17 residues. V was shortened by 2 bases and J by 0 bases, with 14 bases between the two germline ends. The CDR3 sequence: CASSQPSGTPSYNEQFF. DNA for the CDR3: TGCGCCAGCAGTCAACCTTCCGGGACCCCCTCCTACAATGAGCAGTTCTTC.

The chain uses TRBV5-4 and TRBJ2-7; 7 nucleotides line up with TRBD1. The CDR3 consists of 14 residues. Germline CDR1 is SGHNT and CDR2 is YYREEE (reference sequence). V dropped 0 bases and J dropped 7; count of bases not matched to a gene: 7. CDR3 bases: TGTGCCAGCAGCTTGGCCTTGGGGACAGATGAGCAGTACTTC. Amino acids: CASSLALGTDEQYF.

The chain employs TRBV30 and TRBJ1-5, with a weak D call TRBD1 (5 bases). This CDR3 comprises 14 residues. Trimming stripped 7 bases from V and 1 base from J, with 14 bases between. Germline lookup yields CDR1 GTSNPN and CDR2 SVGIG (reference sequence). The CDR3 nucleotides are TGTGCCTTCTCAGGGATTCGGAGCAATCAGCCCCAGCATTTT. Residues: CAFSGIRSNQPQHF.